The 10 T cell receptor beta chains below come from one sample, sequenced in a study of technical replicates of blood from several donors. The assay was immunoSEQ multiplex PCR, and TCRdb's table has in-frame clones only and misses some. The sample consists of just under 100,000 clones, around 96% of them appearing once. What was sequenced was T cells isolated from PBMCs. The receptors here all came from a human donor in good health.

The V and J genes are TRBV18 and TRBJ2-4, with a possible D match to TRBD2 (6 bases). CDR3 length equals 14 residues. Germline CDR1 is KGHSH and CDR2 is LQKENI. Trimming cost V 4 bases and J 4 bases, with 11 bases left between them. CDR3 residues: CASSLGEDKNIQYF. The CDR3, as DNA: TGTGCCAGCTCACTCGGGGAGGATAAAAACATTCAGTACTTC.

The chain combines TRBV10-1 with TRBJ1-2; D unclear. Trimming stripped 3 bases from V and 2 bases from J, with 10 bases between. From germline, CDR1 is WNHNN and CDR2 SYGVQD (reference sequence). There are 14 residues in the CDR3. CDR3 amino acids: CASSERLVNYGYTF. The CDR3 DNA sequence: TGCGCCAGCAGTGAACGGCTAGTCAACTATGGCTACACCTTC.

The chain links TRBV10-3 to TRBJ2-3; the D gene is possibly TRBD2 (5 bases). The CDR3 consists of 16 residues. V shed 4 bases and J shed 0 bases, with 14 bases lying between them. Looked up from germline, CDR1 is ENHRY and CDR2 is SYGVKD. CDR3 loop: CAISVRLAGSTDTQYF. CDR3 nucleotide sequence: TGTGCCATCAGTGTAAGGCTAGCCGGAAGCACAGATACGCAGTATTTT.

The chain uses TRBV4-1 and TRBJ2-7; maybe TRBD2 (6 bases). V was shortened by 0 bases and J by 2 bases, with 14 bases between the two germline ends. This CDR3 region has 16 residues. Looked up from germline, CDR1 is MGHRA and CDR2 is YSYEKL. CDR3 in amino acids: CASSQDWEEYAYEQYF. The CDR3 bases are TGCGCCAGCAGCCAAGATTGGGAGGAGTACGCCTACGAGCAGTACTTC.

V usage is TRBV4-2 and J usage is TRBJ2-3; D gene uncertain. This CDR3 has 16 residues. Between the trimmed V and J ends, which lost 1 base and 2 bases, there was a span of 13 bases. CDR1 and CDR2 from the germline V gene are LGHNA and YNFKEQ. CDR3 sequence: CASSQALPQSTDTQYF. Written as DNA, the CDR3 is TGTGCCAGCAGCCAAGCTCTACCCCAATCCACAGATACGCAGTATTTT.

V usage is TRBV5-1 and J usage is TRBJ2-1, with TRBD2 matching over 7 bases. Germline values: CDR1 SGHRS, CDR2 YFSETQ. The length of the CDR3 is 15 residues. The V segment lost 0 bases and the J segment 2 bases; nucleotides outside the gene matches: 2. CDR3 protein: CASSLASGAYNEQFF. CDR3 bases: TGCGCCAGCAGCTTGGCGAGCGGGGCCTACAATGAGCAGTTCTTC.

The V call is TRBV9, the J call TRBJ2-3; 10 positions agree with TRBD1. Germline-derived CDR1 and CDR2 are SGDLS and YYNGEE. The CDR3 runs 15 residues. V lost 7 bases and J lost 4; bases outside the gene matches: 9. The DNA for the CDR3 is TGTGCCAGCCCCCCGGGACAGGGGACCGCAGATACGCAGTATTTT. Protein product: CASPPGQGTADTQYF.

In DNA form, the CDR3 reads TGTGCCAGCTCACCAACTAGCGGGAGTGATGAGCAGTTCTTC. It translates to CASSPTSGSDEQFF. This chain connects TRBV18 to TRBJ2-1, with 11 bases matching TRBD2. The CDR3 runs 14 residues. Germline V lookup: CDR1 KGHSH, CDR2 LQKENI. The trim removed 2 bases at V and 8 bases at J, leaving 2 bases unmatched.

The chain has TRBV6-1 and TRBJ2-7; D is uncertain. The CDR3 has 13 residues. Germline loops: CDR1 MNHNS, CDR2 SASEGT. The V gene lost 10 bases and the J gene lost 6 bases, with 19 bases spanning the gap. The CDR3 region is CATRGRIKSEQYF. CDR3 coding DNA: TGTGCCACGCGTGGCAGGATCAAGTCCGAGCAGTACTTC.

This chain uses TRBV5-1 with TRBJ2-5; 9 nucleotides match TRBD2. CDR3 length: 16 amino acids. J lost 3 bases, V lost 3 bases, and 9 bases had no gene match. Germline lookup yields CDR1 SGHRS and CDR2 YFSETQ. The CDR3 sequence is CASSSGTVAGEETQYF. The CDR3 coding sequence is TGCGCCAGCAGCTCGGGTACAGTAGCGGGAGAAGAGACCCAGTACTTC. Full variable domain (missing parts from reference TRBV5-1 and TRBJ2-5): KAGVTQTPRYLIKTRGQQVTLSCSPISGHRSVSWYQQTPGQGLQFLFEYFSETQRNKGNFPGRFSGRQFSNSRSEMNVSTLELGDSALYLCASSSGTVAGEETQYFGPGTRLLVL.